This TCR beta chain stems from a study of T cell changes during pregnancy in multiple sclerosis. The CDR3 spans 14 residues. The germline V gene encodes CDR1 SGHRS and CDR2 YFSETQ. Assay used: immunoSEQ multiplex PCR; TCRdb lists only in-frame clones, some missing. The sample includes around 70,000 clones, nearly 95% seen only once; the top ten take around 0.27%. The receptor's source is a female donor with multiple sclerosis, enrolled in a pregnancy study. The sample in question was CD4+ T cells from peripheral blood mononuclear cells, obtained after pregnancy. The chain is built from TRBV5-1 and TRBJ2-5; 8 nucleotides match TRBD1. The J call may be in error: the DNA end matches TRBJ2-7 better. CDR3 in DNA: TGCGCCAGCAGCTGGGGGACAGGTAACTACGAGCAGTACTTC. Translated, it gives CASSWGTGNYEQYF.